This T cell receptor beta chain was identified in a study of identical twins. The V and J ends lost 0 bases and 3 bases respectively, with 9 bases between them. Per germline, CDR1 LGHNA and CDR2 YNFKEQ. This CDR3 has 14 residues. TCRdb reanalysed the 5' RACE reads using MiXCR and keeps one entry per CDR3 protein. The sample lists a few hundred thousand distinct CDR3 sequences; about 10% were seen once. Many counts were recorded for this clonotype. The source is a man in his fifties in good health. V and J are TRBV4-2 and TRBJ2-7; D possibly uses TRBD1 or TRBD2 (5 bases each). The sequenced material came from memory T cells sorted from blood. The CDR3 reads CASSQEVGDYEQYF. Here the CDR3 DNA reads TGTGCCAGCAGCCAAGAGGTGGGGGACTACGAGCAGTACTTC.